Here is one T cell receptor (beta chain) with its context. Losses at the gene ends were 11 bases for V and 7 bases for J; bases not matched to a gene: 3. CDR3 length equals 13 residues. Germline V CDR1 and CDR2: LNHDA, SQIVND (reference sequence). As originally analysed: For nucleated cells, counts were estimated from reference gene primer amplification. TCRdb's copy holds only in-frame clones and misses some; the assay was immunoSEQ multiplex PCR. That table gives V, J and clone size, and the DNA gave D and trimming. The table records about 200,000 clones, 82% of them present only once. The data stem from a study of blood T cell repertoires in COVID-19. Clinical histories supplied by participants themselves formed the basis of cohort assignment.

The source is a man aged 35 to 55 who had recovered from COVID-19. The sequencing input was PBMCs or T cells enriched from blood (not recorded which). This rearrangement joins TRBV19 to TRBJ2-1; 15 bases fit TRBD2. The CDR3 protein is CAGTSGRLNEQFF. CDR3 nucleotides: TGTGCCGGGACTAGCGGGAGGCTGAATGAGCAGTTCTTC.